The present TCR beta chain was sequenced within a study of T cell repertoires in cytomegalovirus infection. With respect to this clonotype: Antigen unknown.

TCRdb recomputed calls from the reads with MiXCR, one row per CDR3 protein. The sample includes around 230,000 distinct CDR3 sequences, 35% to 45% of them seen just once. Trimming removed 4 bases from V and 7 bases from J; junction bases left unmatched: 10. CDR1 SGHTA and CDR2 FQGNSA come from the germline V gene. The CDR3 is made up of 15 amino acids. V gene TRBV7-2 combines with J gene TRBJ2-7, with 10 bases aligning to TRBD2. The clonotype originates from a human donor in good health (CMV status not recorded). Some clones in this sample may be carry-over from other donors' samples. The material was CD8+ T cells from cultured PBMCs, obtained from culture after CMV antigen stimulation. Written as DNA, the CDR3 is TGTGCCAGCAGCTCTACACTAGCGGGAACTAAAGAGCAGTACTTC. This codes for CASSSTLAGTKEQYF.